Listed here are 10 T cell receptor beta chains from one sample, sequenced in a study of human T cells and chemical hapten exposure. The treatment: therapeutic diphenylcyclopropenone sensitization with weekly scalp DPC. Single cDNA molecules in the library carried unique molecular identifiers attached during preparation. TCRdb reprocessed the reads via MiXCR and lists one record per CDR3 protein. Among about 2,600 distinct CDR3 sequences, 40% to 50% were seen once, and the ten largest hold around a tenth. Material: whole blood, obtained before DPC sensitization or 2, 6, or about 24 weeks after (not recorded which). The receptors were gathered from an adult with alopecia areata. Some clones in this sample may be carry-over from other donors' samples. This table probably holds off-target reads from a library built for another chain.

The CDR3: CASSVGPGGVTDTQYF. The CDR3 DNA follows: TGTGCCAGCAGCGTAGGCCCCGGGGGTGTAACAGATACGCAGTATTTT. The V call is TRBV9, the J call TRBJ2-3, with D maybe TRBD2 (6 bases). The CDR3 covers 16 residues. Germline V gene lookup returns CDR1 SGDLS and CDR2 YYNGEE. V dropped 0 bases and J dropped 3 bases, with 14 bases sitting between them.

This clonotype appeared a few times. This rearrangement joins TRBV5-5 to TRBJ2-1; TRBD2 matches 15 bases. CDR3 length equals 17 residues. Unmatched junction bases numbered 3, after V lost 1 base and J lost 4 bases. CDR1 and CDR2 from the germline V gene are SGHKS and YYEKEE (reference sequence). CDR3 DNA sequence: TGTGCCAGCAGCTTGTTAGGGACTAGCGGGGGGTACAATGAGCAGTTCTTC. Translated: CASSLLGTSGGYNEQFF.

The CDR3 sequence: CATTGGRETQYF. Written as DNA, the CDR3 is TGTGCCACGACAGGGGGCAGAGAGACCCAGTACTTC. The rearrangement links TRBV28 to TRBJ2-5; 10 bases line up with TRBD1. Germline V gene lookup returns CDR1 MDHEN and CDR2 SYDVKM. V shed 10 bases and J 4 bases; nucleotides not matched to a gene: 3. The CDR3 has 12 amino acids.

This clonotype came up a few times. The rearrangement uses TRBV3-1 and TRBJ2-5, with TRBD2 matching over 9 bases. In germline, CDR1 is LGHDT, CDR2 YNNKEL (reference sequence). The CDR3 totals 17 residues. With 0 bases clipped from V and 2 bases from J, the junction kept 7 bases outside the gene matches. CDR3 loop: CASSQDVLAGSQETQYF. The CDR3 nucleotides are TGTGCCAGCAGCCAAGATGTCCTAGCGGGATCGCAAGAGACCCAGTACTTC.

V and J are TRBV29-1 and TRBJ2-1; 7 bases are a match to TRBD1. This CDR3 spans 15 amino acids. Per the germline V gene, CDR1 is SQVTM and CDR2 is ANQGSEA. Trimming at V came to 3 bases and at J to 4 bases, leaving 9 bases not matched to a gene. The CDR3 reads CSVELNWDRYNEQFF. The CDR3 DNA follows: TGCAGCGTTGAGTTAAACTGGGACAGATACAATGAGCAGTTCTTC.

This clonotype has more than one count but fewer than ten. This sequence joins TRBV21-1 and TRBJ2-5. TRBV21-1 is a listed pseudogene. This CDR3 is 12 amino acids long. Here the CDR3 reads CASSRSQETQYF. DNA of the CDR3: TGTGCCAGCAGCAGATCACAAGAGACCCAGTACTTC.

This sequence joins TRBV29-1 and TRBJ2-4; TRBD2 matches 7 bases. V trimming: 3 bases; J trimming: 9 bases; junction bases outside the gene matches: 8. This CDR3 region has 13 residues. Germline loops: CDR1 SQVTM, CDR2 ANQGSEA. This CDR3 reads CSVDSGPGGIQYF. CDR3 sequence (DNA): TGCAGCGTTGATTCCGGGCCGGGGGGCATTCAGTACTTC.

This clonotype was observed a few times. CDR3 residues: CASSPRTSGSFRTDTQYF. As DNA, the CDR3 is TGTGCCAGCAGCCCTAGGACTAGCGGGAGCTTCCGCACAGATACGCAGTATTTT. V and J are TRBV7-2 and TRBJ2-3; 13 bases map to TRBD2. Germline V gene lookup returns CDR1 SGHTA and CDR2 FQGNSA. V shed 5 bases, J shed 1 base, and the junction held 9 bases outside the gene matches. The CDR3 is 18 amino acids.

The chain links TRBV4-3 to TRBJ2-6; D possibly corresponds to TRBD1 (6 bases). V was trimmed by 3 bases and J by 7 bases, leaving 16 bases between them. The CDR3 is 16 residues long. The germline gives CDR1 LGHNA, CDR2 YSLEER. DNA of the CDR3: TGCGCCAGCAGCCACCCGACAGGAACATTCGCCAACGTCCTGACTTTC. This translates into CASSHPTGTFANVLTF.

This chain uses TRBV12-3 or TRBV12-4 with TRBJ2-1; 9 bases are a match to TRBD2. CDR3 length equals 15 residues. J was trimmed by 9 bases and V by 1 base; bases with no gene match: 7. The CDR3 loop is CASSLVSGRVSEQFF. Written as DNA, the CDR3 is TGTGCCAGCAGTTTAGTTAGCGGGAGAGTTAGTGAGCAGTTCTTC.